Listed here are 20 T cell receptor beta chains from one sample, sequenced in a study of shared clonotypes between healthy human individuals. The table came from immunoSEQ multiplex PCR; TCRdb's copy has only in-frame clones and leaves some out. Of approximately 740,000 clones listed, approximately 79% were seen once; the top ten hold approximately 1.7%. The sample was memory CD4+ T cells sorted from blood. As for subset: CD45RA-negative fraction. These receptors were collected from a woman in her twenties or thirties in good health.

The chain employs TRBV5-4 and TRBJ2-3; D is unresolved. The CDR3 length is 14 residues. Per the germline V gene, CDR1 is SGHNT and CDR2 is YYREEE (reference sequence). V gave up 9 bases and J gave up 2 bases, with 16 bases separating them. DNA for the CDR3: TGTGCCATCACGCTACAAGGGATCACAGATACGCAGTATTTT. Translation: CAITLQGITDTQYF.

This rearrangement joins TRBV28 to TRBJ1-2; D is ambiguous. V was cut by 10 bases and J by 2 bases, with 11 bases left in between. CDR1 and CDR2 (germline): MDHEN, SYDVKM. The CDR3 has 12 amino acids. This CDR3 reads CATPDWNYGYTF. The DNA for the CDR3 is TGTGCCACCCCGGACTGGAACTATGGCTACACCTTC.

The chain couples TRBV6-1 to TRBJ2-5, with D hard to call. The CDR3 is made up of 16 amino acids. Trimming pared 2 bases from V and 4 bases from J, leaving 17 bases between. Germline V lookup: CDR1 MNHNS, CDR2 SASEGT. CDR3 protein: CASSENSRVWRETQYF. CDR3 coding DNA: TGTGCCAGCAGTGAAAACTCCCGAGTTTGGAGAGAGACCCAGTACTTC.

This chain's CDR3 is CASSPHRTSGRASTGELFF. CDR3 sequence (DNA): TGCGCCAGCAGCCCTCACCGGACTAGCGGGAGGGCCAGCACCGGGGAGCTGTTTTTT. The chain combines TRBV4-1 with TRBJ2-2; 15 nucleotides agree with TRBD2. The CDR3 extends over 19 amino acids. Germline CDR1 reads MGHRA; CDR2 reads YSYEKL. V lost 4 bases, J lost 4 bases, and 10 bases stayed unmatched.

V gene TRBV5-1 combines with J gene TRBJ2-5; D may be TRBD1 or TRBD2 (6 bases each). Trimming took 3 bases from V and 4 from J, leaving 19 bases between them. This CDR3 contains 16 residues. The germline gives CDR1 SGHRS, CDR2 YFSETQ. The chain's CDR3 is CASSWLQGGGGETQYF. As DNA, the CDR3 is TGCGCCAGCAGCTGGTTACAGGGAGGAGGGGGAGAGACCCAGTACTTC.

This clone has just a few counts. This chain connects TRBV10-1 to TRBJ2-2; 7 bases align to TRBD2. Germline lookup yields CDR1 WNHNN and CDR2 SYGVQD (reference sequence). CDR3 length: 14 residues. Unmatched junction bases numbered 6, after V lost 8 bases and J lost 3 bases. CDR3 bases: TGCGCCAGCCGGACTAGTTCCGACACCGGGGAGCTGTTTTTT. Residues: CASRTSSDTGELFF.

This chain uses TRBV11-2 with TRBJ2-7; D is unclear. With 1 base removed from V and 3 bases from J, the gap between germline ends came to 10 bases. The germline V gene encodes CDR1 SGHAT and CDR2 FQNNGV. CDR3 length: 14 amino acids. The CDR3 nucleotides read TGTGCCAGCAGCTTAGGAAATGCCAACTACGAGCAGTACTTC. Translating it yields CASSLGNANYEQYF.

This clone was detected only a few times. The genes are TRBV6-6 and TRBJ1-3, with D hard to call. Trimming removed 2 bases from V and 4 bases from J, with 6 bases in between. The CDR3 runs 13 residues. CDR1 and CDR2 (germline): MNHNY, SVGAGI (reference sequence). The CDR3 spells CASSYEVGNTIYF. The DNA of the CDR3 is TGTGCCAGCAGTTACGAGGTCGGAAACACCATATATTTT.

The table lists this clone with a few counts. This chain links TRBV2 with TRBJ1-2; no definite D call. V lost 6 bases and J lost 3, with 17 bases in between. The CDR3 has 15 amino acids. Germline V gene sequence: CDR1 SNHLY, CDR2 FYNNEI. CDR3 sequence (DNA): TGTGCCAGCAGAGCATCAAGACAAGGATACTATGGCTACACCTTC. Translation gives CASRASRQGYYGYTF. The full variable domain, in which reference TRBV2 and TRBJ1-2 provide the parts outside the CDR3, is EPEVTQTPSHQVTQMGQEVILRCVPISNHLYFYWYRQILGQKVEFLVSFYNNEISEKSEIFDDQFSVERPDGSNFTLKIRSTKLEDSAMYFCASRASRQGYYGYTFGSGTRLTVV.

This clone was observed a few times. This chain joins TRBV5-4 and TRBJ2-7; TRBD1 aligns across 11 bases. Germline trimming cut 3 bases from V and 2 bases from J; bases unmatched to any gene: 13. The germline V gene encodes CDR1 SGHNT and CDR2 YYREEE (reference sequence). This CDR3 is 18 amino acids long. In DNA form, the CDR3 reads TGTGCCAGCAGCTCCGGACAGGGGGCCACCCCAGCGGCCTACGAGCAGTACTTC. Its translation is CASSSGQGATPAAYEQYF.

Worth noting for this clone: This could be a read error, since a much larger clone is one nucleotide away. CDR3 in amino acids: CASSQGAKNIQYF. CDR3 nucleotide sequence: TGTGCCAGCAGTCAGGGGGCCAAAAACATTCAGTACTTC. V and J are TRBV25-1 and TRBJ2-4; tentatively, D is TRBD1 (6 bases). Germline lookup yields CDR1 MGHDK and CDR2 SYGVNS. This CDR3 spans 13 amino acids. Deletions cut 5 bases from V and 1 base from J, with 6 bases between.

With respect to this clone: The same CDR3 is also encoded by other DNA sequences in this sample. The rearrangement joins TRBV2 to TRBJ2-7; no definite D call. Germline-derived CDR1 and CDR2 are SNHLY and FYNNEI. V shed 4 bases and J shed 0 bases, with 4 bases lying between them. This CDR3 contains 12 residues. The CDR3 region has the DNA TGTGCCAGCAGTGCTAGCTCCTACGAGCAGTACTTC. This sequence encodes CASSASSYEQYF.

The sample holds a few counts of this clone. The genes are TRBV27 and TRBJ2-3; D is perhaps TRBD2 (5 bases). V gave up 3 bases and J gave up 6 bases, with 16 bases separating them. The CDR3 runs 15 residues. Looked up from germline, CDR1 is MNHEY and CDR2 is SMNVEV (reference sequence). The CDR3 reads CASSFRPTGGDTQYF. The DNA of the CDR3 is TGTGCCAGCAGTTTCCGACCTACTGGAGGCGATACGCAGTATTTT.

This chain connects TRBV11-2 to TRBJ1-1; a weak D match, TRBD1 (6 bases). The CDR3 has 13 amino acids. From germline, CDR1 is SGHAT and CDR2 FQNNGV. V shed 5 bases and J shed 7 bases, with 14 bases lying between them. The CDR3 sequence is CASSLHGQFEAFF. The CDR3, as DNA: TGTGCCAGCAGCCTCCACGGACAGTTTGAAGCTTTCTTT.

V is TRBV7-2 and J is TRBJ2-3; 11 bases fit TRBD2. There are 15 residues in the CDR3. From germline, CDR1 is SGHTA and CDR2 FQGNSA. Trimming at V came to 6 bases and at J to 4 bases, leaving 6 bases not matched to a gene. This CDR3 is CASSDSGRAPDTQYF. In DNA, the CDR3 is TGTGCCAGCAGTGATAGCGGGAGGGCCCCAGATACGCAGTATTTT.

This sequence joins TRBV5-6 and TRBJ2-2, with D unclear. The V end was cut by 2 bases, the J end by 6 bases, with 5 bases between. The CDR3 covers 12 residues. Germline-derived CDR1 and CDR2 are SGHDT and YYEEEE. In DNA, the CDR3 is TGTGCCAGCAGCTTTTGGTCCGGGGAGCTGTTTTTT. Amino acid sequence: CASSFWSGELFF.

This chain uses TRBV5-4 with TRBJ2-2; D is unresolved. V lost 4 bases to trimming and J lost 6 bases, with 13 bases between them. Germline CDR1 and CDR2: SGHNT and YYREEE (reference sequence). The CDR3 is made up of 14 amino acids. The CDR3 DNA reads as TGTGCCAGCAGCCAAGATAGGATCTCCGGGGAGCTGTTTTTT. This translates into CASSQDRISGELFF.

The chain links TRBV25-1 to TRBJ2-2; TRBD2 aligns across 10 bases. The CDR3 has 15 amino acids. The V gene end was trimmed by 2 bases and the J gene end by 6 bases; junction bases not matched to a gene: 3. Germline CDR1 is MGHDK and CDR2 is SYGVNS. CDR3 nucleotides: TGTGCCAGCAGTGAACCAGCGGGAGGGCCCGGGGAGCTGTTTTTT. Translated: CASSEPAGGPGELFF.

The rearrangement joins TRBV5-4 to TRBJ1-1; TRBD1 aligns across 7 bases. The CDR3 is made up of 16 amino acids. Germline V lookup: CDR1 SGHNT, CDR2 YYREEE (reference sequence). Trimming removed 4 bases from V and 0 bases from J; junction bases left unmatched: 9. The CDR3 region has the DNA TGTGCCAGCAGCCAAGGGGGCATAGGGATGAACACTGAAGCTTTCTTT. Translated: CASSQGGIGMNTEAFF. Complete variable domain (other parts from reference TRBV5-4 and TRBJ1-1): ETGVTQSPTHLIKTRGQQVTLRCSSQSGHNTVSWYQQALGQGPQFIFQYYREEENGRGNFPPRFSGLQFPNYSSELNVNALELDDSALYLCASSQGGIGMNTEAFFGQGTRLTVV.

This clone was observed a few times. This rearrangement joins TRBV7-2 to TRBJ2-3; D remains ambiguous. Germline V gives CDR1 SGHTA, CDR2 FQGNSA. V was shortened by 5 bases and J by 4 bases, with 10 bases between the two germline ends. The CDR3 is 13 residues long. The DNA for the CDR3 is TGTGCCAGCAGCACGTATGCGTCAGATACGCAGTATTTT. Its protein is CASSTYASDTQYF.